This T cell receptor beta chain was retrieved from a study of shared clonotypes between healthy human individuals. The CDR3 loop spans 15 amino acids. Deletions cut 1 base from V and 8 bases from J, with 15 bases between. Per germline, CDR1 SGHNT and CDR2 YENEEA. Samples underwent the assay at deep level. Assay: immunoSEQ multiplex PCR; the TCRdb copy retains only in-frame clones and omits some. Among about 470,000 clones listed, about 85% were seen once. The TCR comes from a woman in her forties in good health. Some clones in this sample may be carry-over from other donors' samples. The chain recombines TRBV11-3 with TRBJ2-1; D perhaps matches TRBD1 (5 bases). Sequenced input: PBMCs. DNA of the CDR3: TGTGCCAGCAGCTTAGGATACTACCAAGGGGATGAGCAGTTCTTC. Its translation is CASSLGYYQGDEQFF.